What follows is one T cell receptor beta chain and its context. The antigen is undetermined. These data belong to a study of radiotherapy plus CTLA-4 blockade in lung cancer. Overall study findings and caveats: How blood T cell clones changed early, along with interferon-beta, reportedly forecast response best.

Assay used: immunoSEQ multiplex PCR; TCRdb lists only in-frame clones, some missing. This table holds 11,000 to 15,000 clones, around 72% found once. Unmatched junction bases numbered 7, after V lost 4 bases and J lost 4 bases. The CDR3 contains 16 residues. The germline V gene encodes CDR1 SGHRS and CDR2 YFSETQ. Sequenced here: peripheral blood, sampled from a patient treated with radiotherapy plus ipilimumab. The V call is TRBV5-1, the J call TRBJ2-2, with 10 bases fitting TRBD1. The origin of this receptor is a human donor with non-small cell lung cancer whose response to radiotherapy plus ipilimumab could not be evaluated. The CDR3 nucleotides are TGCGCCAGCAGCACGGGACAGGGGCTCGTCACCGGGGAGCTGTTTTTT. Translation: CASSTGQGLVTGELFF. Supplemented by reference TRBV5-1 and TRBJ2-2, the full variable domain reads KAGVTQTPRYLIKTRGQQVTLSCSPISGHRSVSWYQQTPGQGLQFLFEYFSETQRNKGNFPGRFSGRQFSNSRSEMNVSTLELGDSALYLCASSTGQGLVTGELFFGEGSRLTVL.